The 24 T cell receptor beta chains below come from one sample, sequenced in a study of human versus mouse CDR3 diversity and MHC coevolution. This table comes from immunoSEQ multiplex PCR, and its TCRdb copy is limited to in-frame clones, with some not included. In the table there are tens of thousands of clones, about 93% of which are singletons. What was sequenced was naive CD4+ T cells from blood. Subset described: CD45RO-negative CD62L-positive naive CD4 T cells. The receptors derive from a person in their sixties or seventies in good health.

The V gene is TRBV7-7, the J gene TRBJ2-1; 14 nucleotides align to TRBD2. Per the germline V gene, CDR1 is SSHAT and CDR2 is FNYEAQ (reference sequence). This CDR3 comprises 14 residues. The ends lost 5 bases at V and 9 bases at J; junction bases unmatched: 3. The CDR3 region is CASSTGLAGVEQFF. For the CDR3, the DNA is TGTGCCAGCAGCACGGGACTAGCGGGAGTTGAGCAGTTCTTC.

CDR3 in DNA: TGTGCTAGTGGCCCCATGGGACAGGGGGATGAAAAACTGTTTTTT. The encoded protein is CASGPMGQGDEKLFF. V usage is TRBV12-5 and J usage is TRBJ1-4; 11 bases are shared with TRBD1. V dropped 6 bases and J dropped 6; count of bases not matched to a gene: 6. CDR1 and CDR2 (germline): LGHNT, FRNRAP. The CDR3 spans 15 residues. The entire variable domain, with the rest obtained from reference TRBV12-5 and TRBJ1-4, is as follows: DARVTQTPRHKVTEMGQEVTMRCQPILGHNTVFWYRQTMMQGLELLAYFRNRAPLDDSGMPKDRFSAEMPDATLATLKIQPSEPRDSAVYFCASGPMGQGDEKLFFGSGTQLSVL.

The chain's CDR3 is CASSPGTGNYGYTF. As DNA, the CDR3 is TGCGCCAGCAGCCCCGGGACAGGAAACTATGGCTACACCTTC. The rearrangement links TRBV5-1 to TRBJ1-2; 8 bases fit TRBD1. CDR1 SGHRS and CDR2 YFSETQ come from the germline V gene. This CDR3 spans 14 amino acids. V lost 4 bases, J lost 2 bases, and 4 bases stayed unmatched. Filled out from reference TRBV5-1 and TRBJ1-2, the complete variable domain reads KAGVTQTPRYLIKTRGQQVTLSCSPISGHRSVSWYQQTPGQGLQFLFEYFSETQRNKGNFPGRFSGRQFSNSRSEMNVSTLELGDSALYLCASSPGTGNYGYTFGSGTRLTVV.

For the CDR3, the DNA is TGTGCCAGCAGCCGAAGCCGGACAGTCGATGGCTACACCTTC. Translated: CASSRSRTVDGYTF. V gene TRBV7-2 combines with J gene TRBJ1-2, with a possible D match to TRBD1 (6 bases). Trimming took off 5 bases at V and 6 bases at J, with 16 bases between the two ends. Germline V gene sequence: CDR1 SGHTA, CDR2 FQGNSA. The CDR3 is 14 residues long. Drawing the rest from reference TRBV7-2 and TRBJ1-2, the complete variable domain is GAGVSQSPSNKVTEKGKDVELRCDPISGHTALYWYRQSLGQGLEFLIYFQGNSAPDKSGLPSDRFSAERTGGSVSTLTIQRTQQEDSAVYLCASSRSRTVDGYTFGSGTRLTVV.

The chain links TRBV5-1 to TRBJ1-1; TRBD1 is a possible D gene (6 bases). Trimming pared 3 bases from V and 8 bases from J, leaving 17 bases between. This CDR3 is 14 amino acids long. Germline-derived CDR1 and CDR2 are SGHRS and YFSETQ. Written as DNA, the CDR3 is TGCGCCAGCAGCTGGGGGGGTACAGGGTCCGAAGCTTTCTTT. It encodes CASSWGGTGSEAFF. The whole variable domain, filled in from reference TRBV5-1 and TRBJ1-1, reads KAGVTQTPRYLIKTRGQQVTLSCSPISGHRSVSWYQQTPGQGLQFLFEYFSETQRNKGNFPGRFSGRQFSNSRSEMNVSTLELGDSALYLCASSWGGTGSEAFFGQGTRLTVV.

The chain recombines TRBV7-9 with TRBJ2-1, with 9 bases matching TRBD1. Trimming cost V 2 bases and J 5 bases; bases outside gene matches: 10. Germline V lookup: CDR1 SEHNR, CDR2 FQNEAQ (reference sequence). The CDR3 is made up of 17 amino acids. In nucleotides, the CDR3 is TGTGCCAGCAGCTTAAGAGGTTGGGACAGGGTGGACAATGAGCAGTTCTTC. It is translated as CASSLRGWDRVDNEQFF. Using reference TRBV7-9 and TRBJ2-1 for the parts outside the CDR3, the full variable domain is DTGVSQNPRHKITKRGQNVTFRCDPISEHNRLYWYRQTLGQGPEFLTYFQNEAQLEKSRLLSDRFSAERPKGSFSTLEIQRTEQGDSAMYLCASSLRGWDRVDNEQFFGPGTRLTVL.

The rearrangement links TRBV6-5 to TRBJ2-7; D possibly corresponds to TRBD1 (6 bases). CDR3 length equals 15 residues. The V gene lost 4 bases and the J gene lost 2 bases, with 15 bases spanning the gap. Germline loops: CDR1 MNHEY, CDR2 SVGAGI. CDR3 DNA: TGTGCCAGCAGTTCCATCCCTGCAGGGGCCTACGAGCAGTACTTC. Protein product: CASSSIPAGAYEQYF.

This rearrangement joins TRBV11-3 to TRBJ2-7; D is unresolved. There are 13 residues in the CDR3. Trimming removed 1 base from V and 3 bases from J, with 7 bases in between. Germline CDR1 SGHNT, CDR2 YENEEA. The CDR3: CASSLGTGYEQYF. The CDR3 coding sequence is TGTGCCAGCAGCTTAGGTACTGGCTACGAGCAGTACTTC.

The chain joins TRBV19 to TRBJ2-3; no definite D call. The germline V gene encodes CDR1 LNHDA and CDR2 SQIVND (reference sequence). This CDR3 is 18 amino acids long. V dropped 4 bases and J dropped 0 bases, with 20 bases sitting between them. CDR3 sequence: CASSTLLSRGSSTDTQYF. The DNA for the CDR3 is TGTGCCAGTAGTACCCTCTTGAGTCGAGGCTCTAGCACAGATACGCAGTATTTT.

This chain connects TRBV10-2 to TRBJ2-7; 10 nucleotides align to TRBD2. The junction had 5 bases not matched to a gene; V was cut back by 0 bases and J by 3 bases. This CDR3 has 16 residues. Germline CDR1 and CDR2: WSHSY and SAAADI. The CDR3 is CASSESGSGRFYEQYF. The CDR3, as DNA: TGCGCCAGCAGTGAGTCGGGTAGCGGGAGGTTCTACGAGCAGTACTTC.

The chain combines TRBV25-1 with TRBJ1-2; D gene uncertain. The CDR3 contains 13 residues. Germline CDR1 reads MGHDK; CDR2 reads SYGVNS. Between the trimmed V and J ends, which lost 3 bases and 4 bases, there was a span of 9 bases. In DNA form, the CDR3 reads TGTGCCAGCAGTGACGGGATTATCTATGGCTACACCTTC. Its protein is CASSDGIIYGYTF.

The chain uses TRBV11-2 and TRBJ2-5, with 7 bases that match TRBD2. The J call may not be correct, given that the DNA end is closer to TRBJ2-7. Germline V gene data show CDR1 as SGHAT and CDR2 as FQNNGV. This CDR3 contains 15 residues. CDR3 protein: CASSRPGLLTYEQYF. In DNA form, the CDR3 reads TGTGCCAGCAGCCGACCGGGACTACTCACCTACGAGCAGTACTTC.

The chain links TRBV15 to TRBJ1-2; the D gene is possibly TRBD1 (5 bases). The germline CDR1 and CDR2 sequences are LNHNV and YYDKDF (reference sequence). V shed 0 bases and J shed 8 bases, with 13 bases lying between them. The CDR3 spans 14 residues. The CDR3 region is CATSRDKQDRGYTF. For the CDR3, the DNA is TGTGCCACCAGCAGAGATAAACAGGATCGGGGCTACACCTTC. The full variable domain, rest sourced from reference TRBV15 and TRBJ1-2, is DAMVIQNPRYQVTQFGKPVTLSCSQTLNHNVMYWYQQKSSQAPKLLFHYYDKDFNNEADTPDNFQSRRPNTSFCFLDIRSPGLGDTAMYLCATSRDKQDRGYTFGSGTRLTVV.

The CDR3 reads CASQNRNPQYF. The DNA for the CDR3 is TGTGCCAGTCAGAACAGGAACCCCCAGTACTTC. The chain combines TRBV6-1 with TRBJ2-5, with a tentative D call TRBD1 (5 bases). Germline V CDR1 and CDR2: MNHNS, SASEGT. This CDR3 region has 11 residues. V was clipped by 9 bases and J by 9 bases, with 14 bases between them.

The genes are TRBV5-5 and TRBJ2-3, with D maybe TRBD1 (5 bases). CDR3 length: 14 residues. Deletions cut 4 bases from V and 4 bases from J, with 13 bases between. Germline CDR1 reads SGHKS; CDR2 reads YYEKEE (reference sequence). As DNA, the CDR3 is TGTGCCAGCAGCCTTACAAACAGGCCAGATACGCAGTATTTT. Translation gives CASSLTNRPDTQYF. The complete variable domain, with remaining parts taken from reference TRBV5-5 and TRBJ2-3, reads DAGVTQSPTHLIKTRGQQVTLRCSPISGHKSVSWYQQVLGQGPQFIFQYYEKEERGRGNFPDRFSARQFPNYSSELNVNALLLGDSALYLCASSLTNRPDTQYFGPGTRLTVL.

This rearrangement joins TRBV5-4 to TRBJ2-7; 7 positions agree with TRBD1. Losses at the gene ends were 4 bases for V and 3 bases for J; bases not matched to a gene: 7. CDR1 and CDR2 (germline): SGHNT, YYREEE (reference sequence). The CDR3 has 14 residues. CDR3 loop: CASSRDSAIYEQYF. The CDR3 nucleotides read TGTGCCAGCAGCCGGGACAGCGCAATCTACGAGCAGTACTTC. The full variable domain, in which reference TRBV5-4 and TRBJ2-7 provide the parts outside the CDR3, is ETGVTQSPTHLIKTRGQQVTLRCSSQSGHNTVSWYQQALGQGPQFIFQYYREEENGRGNFPPRFSGLQFPNYSSELNVNALELDDSALYLCASSRDSAIYEQYFGPGTRLTVT.

The chain carries TRBV7-8 and TRBJ2-5; 8 bases fit TRBD2. The ends lost 7 bases at V and 2 bases at J; junction bases unmatched: 6. CDR1 SGHVS and CDR2 FQNEAQ come from the germline V gene. This CDR3 comprises 14 residues. The chain's CDR3 is CASNRIAGQETQYF. In nucleotides, the CDR3 is TGTGCCAGCAACCGAATAGCGGGGCAAGAGACCCAGTACTTC.

V and J are TRBV5-4 and TRBJ2-1; D might be TRBD2 (7 bases). Between the trimmed V and J ends, which lost 4 bases and 10 bases, there was a span of 9 bases. The CDR3 has 11 amino acids. Looked up from germline, CDR1 is SGHNT and CDR2 is YYREEE (reference sequence). The CDR3 protein is CASSRGGEQFF. The CDR3 DNA follows: TGTGCCAGCAGCAGGGGGGGCGAGCAGTTCTTC.

The chain joins TRBV2 to TRBJ2-7, with 9 positions matching TRBD1. The J segment lost 6 bases and the V segment lost 6 bases, leaving 15 bases of the junction unmatched. The germline V gene encodes CDR1 SNHLY and CDR2 FYNNEI. The CDR3 is 16 residues long. In nucleotides, the CDR3 is TGTGCCAGCAGAGGAGGGCCCGGGACAGGGTACGGCGAGCAGTACTTC. Its protein is CASRGGPGTGYGEQYF.

The V call is TRBV15, the J call TRBJ2-3, with 8 positions matching TRBD2. The germline V gene encodes CDR1 LNHNV and CDR2 YYDKDF (reference sequence). J lost 5 bases, V lost 3 bases, and 10 bases had no gene match. The CDR3 is 16 residues long. The CDR3 nucleotides read TGTGCCACCAGCAGTCGGGGCAGCGGGAGTAGAGATACGCAGTATTTT. It is translated as CATSSRGSGSRDTQYF.

The count of this clone is one. The chain recombines TRBV2 with TRBJ2-2; 7 bases line up with TRBD1. In germline, CDR1 is SNHLY, CDR2 FYNNEI. The CDR3 sequence is 14 residues long. With V trimmed by 6 bases and J by 0 bases, 1 base remained unmatched. CDR3 DNA sequence: TGTGCCAGCAGGACAGGGCCGAACACCGGGGAGCTGTTTTTT. This gives the protein CASRTGPNTGELFF.

The chain couples TRBV11-1 to TRBJ2-7, with D possibly being TRBD2 (6 bases). Germline assignment: CDR1 SGHAT and CDR2 FQDESV (reference sequence). The germline V and J ends were trimmed by 0 bases and 1 base, with 13 bases remaining between them. The CDR3 is 16 residues long. Written as DNA, the CDR3 is TGTGCCAGCAGCTTAGCACCCGGAGGGAGTTCCTACGAGCAGTACTTC. Residues: CASSLAPGGSSYEQYF.

V and J are TRBV19 and TRBJ2-5, with 8 nucleotides matching TRBD2. CDR1 and CDR2 (germline): LNHDA, SQIVND (reference sequence). The V segment lost 5 bases and the J segment 4 bases; nucleotides outside the gene matches: 12. CDR3 length: 16 amino acids. The CDR3 DNA is TGTGCCAGTAGTGTCCGCCGGGGGGGAGGAAGAGAGACCCAGTACTTC. This encodes CASSVRRGGGRETQYF.

Of note for this clone: Germline is not matched at one junction end, which may reflect a read error. The chain joins TRBV11-3 to TRBJ1-1; 9 bases map to TRBD1. The CDR3 is made up of 11 amino acids. The germline gives CDR1 SGHNT, CDR2 YENEEA. The CDR3 here is CASSHQGQGSF. The CDR3 DNA sequence: TGTGCCAGCAGCCACCAGGGACAGGGTAGCTTT.